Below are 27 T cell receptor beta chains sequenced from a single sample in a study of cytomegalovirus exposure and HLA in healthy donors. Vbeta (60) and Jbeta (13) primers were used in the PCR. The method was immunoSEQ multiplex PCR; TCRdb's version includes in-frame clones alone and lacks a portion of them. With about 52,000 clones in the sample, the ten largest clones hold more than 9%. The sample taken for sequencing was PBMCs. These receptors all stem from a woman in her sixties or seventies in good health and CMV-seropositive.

The CDR3 DNA reads as TGCGCCAGCAGCCGAACCGGGACATCACTTTCCTACGAGCAGTACTTC. This encodes CASSRTGTSLSYEQYF. This chain joins TRBV5-1 and TRBJ2-7, with D possibly being TRBD1 (6 bases). There are 16 residues in the CDR3. The V gene's germline CDR1 is SGHRS and CDR2 YFSETQ. The ends were cut back, 4 bases at V and 1 base at J, with 18 bases in the middle.

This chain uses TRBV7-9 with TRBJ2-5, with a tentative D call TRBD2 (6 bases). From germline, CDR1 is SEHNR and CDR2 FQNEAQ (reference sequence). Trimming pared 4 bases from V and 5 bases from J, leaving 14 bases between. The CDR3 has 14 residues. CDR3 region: CASSSGPRGETQYF. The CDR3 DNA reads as TGTGCCAGCAGCTCGGGACCCCGGGGGGAGACCCAGTACTTC. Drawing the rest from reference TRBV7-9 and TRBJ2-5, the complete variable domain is DTGVSQNPRHKITKRGQNVTFRCDPISEHNRLYWYRQTLGQGPEFLTYFQNEAQLEKSRLLSDRFSAERPKGSFSTLEIQRTEQGDSAMYLCASSSGPRGETQYFGPGTRLLVL.

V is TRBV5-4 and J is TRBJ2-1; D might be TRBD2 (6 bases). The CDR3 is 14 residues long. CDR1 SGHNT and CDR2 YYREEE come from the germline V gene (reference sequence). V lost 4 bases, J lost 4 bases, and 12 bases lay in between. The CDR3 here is CASSARGVYNEQFF. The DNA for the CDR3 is TGTGCCAGCAGCGCACGCGGGGTATACAATGAGCAGTTCTTC. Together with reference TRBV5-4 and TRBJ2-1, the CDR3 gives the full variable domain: ETGVTQSPTHLIKTRGQQVTLRCSSQSGHNTVSWYQQALGQGPQFIFQYYREEENGRGNFPPRFSGLQFPNYSSELNVNALELDDSALYLCASSARGVYNEQFFGPGTRLTVL.

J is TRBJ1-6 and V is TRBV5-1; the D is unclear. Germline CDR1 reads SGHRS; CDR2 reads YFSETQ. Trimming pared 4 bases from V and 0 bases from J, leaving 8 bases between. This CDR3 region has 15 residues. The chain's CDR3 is CASSERSSYNSPLHF. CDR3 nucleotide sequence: TGCGCCAGCAGCGAGAGGAGCTCCTATAATTCACCCCTCCACTTT.

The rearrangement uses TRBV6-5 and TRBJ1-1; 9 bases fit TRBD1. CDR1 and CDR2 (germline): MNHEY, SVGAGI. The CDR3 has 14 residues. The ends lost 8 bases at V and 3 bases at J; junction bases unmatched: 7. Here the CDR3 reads CASGRGQGDTEAFF. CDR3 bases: TGTGCCAGCGGGCGGGGACAGGGAGACACTGAAGCTTTCTTT.

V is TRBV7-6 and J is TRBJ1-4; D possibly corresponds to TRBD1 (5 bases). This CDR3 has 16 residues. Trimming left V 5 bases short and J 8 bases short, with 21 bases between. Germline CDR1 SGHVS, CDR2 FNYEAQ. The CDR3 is CASSPISPGAGEKLFF. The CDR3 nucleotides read TGTGCCAGCAGCCCGATTTCTCCTGGGGCCGGAGAAAAACTGTTTTTT. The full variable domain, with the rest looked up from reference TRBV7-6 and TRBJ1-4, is GAGVSQSPRYKVTKRGQDVALRCDPISGHVSLYWYRQALGQGPEFLTYFNYEAQQDKSGLPNDRFSAERPEGSISTLTIQRTEQRDSAMYRCASSPISPGAGEKLFFGSGTQLSVL.

The CDR3 bases are TGTGCCAGCCGTAAGACAGGGGGCTACGAGCAGTACTTC. Encoded protein: CASRKTGGYEQYF. The chain employs TRBV25-1 and TRBJ2-7; 9 bases match TRBD1. The CDR3 length is 13 residues. CDR1 and CDR2 (germline): MGHDK, SYGVNS. V lost 8 bases to trimming and J lost 3 bases; unmatched junction nucleotides: 5.

The CDR3 sequence: CASSQEAGQSREQYF. The CDR3 region has the DNA TGCGCCAGCAGCCAAGAAGCCGGACAGTCTCGCGAGCAGTACTTC. The chain is built from TRBV4-3 and TRBJ2-7, with a tentative D call TRBD1 (6 bases). Germline V gives CDR1 LGHNA, CDR2 YSLEER. The CDR3 is made up of 15 amino acids. V lost 0 bases and J lost 6, with 15 bases in between.

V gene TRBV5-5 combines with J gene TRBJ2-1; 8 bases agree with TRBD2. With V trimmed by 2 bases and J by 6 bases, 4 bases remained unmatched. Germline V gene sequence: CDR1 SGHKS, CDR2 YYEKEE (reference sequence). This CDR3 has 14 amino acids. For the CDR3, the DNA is TGTGCCAGCAGCTTTAGACTAGCGCCCAATGAGCAGTTCTTC. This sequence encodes CASSFRLAPNEQFF.

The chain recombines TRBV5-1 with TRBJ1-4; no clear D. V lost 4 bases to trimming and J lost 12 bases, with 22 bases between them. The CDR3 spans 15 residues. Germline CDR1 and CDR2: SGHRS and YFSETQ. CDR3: CASSLERQEGLELFF. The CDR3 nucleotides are TGCGCCAGCAGCCTTGAGCGGCAGGAGGGATTGGAACTGTTTTTT.

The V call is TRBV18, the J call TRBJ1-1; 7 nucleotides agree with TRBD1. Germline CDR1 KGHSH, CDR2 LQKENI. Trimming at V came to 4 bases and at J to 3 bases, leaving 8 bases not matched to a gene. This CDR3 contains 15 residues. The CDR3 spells CASSRIQGLDTEAFF. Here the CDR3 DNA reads TGTGCCAGCTCACGGATACAGGGGTTAGACACTGAAGCTTTCTTT.

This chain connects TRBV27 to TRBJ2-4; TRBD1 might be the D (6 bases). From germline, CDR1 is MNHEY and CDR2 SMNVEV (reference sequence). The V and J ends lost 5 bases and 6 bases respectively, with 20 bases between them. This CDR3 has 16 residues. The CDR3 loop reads CASSVNRAGWGNIQYF. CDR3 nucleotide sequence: TGTGCCAGCAGTGTTAACAGGGCAGGGTGGGGAAACATTCAGTACTTC.

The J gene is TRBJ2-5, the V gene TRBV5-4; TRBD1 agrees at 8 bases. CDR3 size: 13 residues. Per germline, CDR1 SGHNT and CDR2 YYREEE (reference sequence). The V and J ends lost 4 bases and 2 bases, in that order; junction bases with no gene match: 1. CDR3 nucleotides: TGTGCCAGCAGCAGACAGGGGCAAGAGACCCAGTACTTC. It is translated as CASSRQGQETQYF.

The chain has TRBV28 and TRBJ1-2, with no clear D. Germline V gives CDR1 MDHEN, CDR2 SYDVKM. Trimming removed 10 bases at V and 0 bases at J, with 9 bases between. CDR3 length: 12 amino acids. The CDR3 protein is CATTGANYGYTF. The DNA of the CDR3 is TGTGCCACCACCGGGGCTAACTATGGCTACACCTTC.

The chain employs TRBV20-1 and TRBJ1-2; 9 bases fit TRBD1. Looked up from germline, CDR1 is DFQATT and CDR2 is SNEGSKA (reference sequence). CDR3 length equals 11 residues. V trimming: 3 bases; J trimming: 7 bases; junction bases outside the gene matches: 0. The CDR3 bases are TGCAGTGCTAGGACAGGGGGTGGCTACACCTTC. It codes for CSARTGGGYTF.

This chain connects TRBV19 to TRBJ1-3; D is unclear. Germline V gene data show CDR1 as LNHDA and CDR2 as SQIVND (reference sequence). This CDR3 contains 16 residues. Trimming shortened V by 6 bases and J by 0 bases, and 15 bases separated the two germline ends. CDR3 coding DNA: TGTGCCAGTAGGAGCCCGGGATCCTCCTCTGGAAACACCATATATTTT. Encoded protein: CASRSPGSSSGNTIYF.

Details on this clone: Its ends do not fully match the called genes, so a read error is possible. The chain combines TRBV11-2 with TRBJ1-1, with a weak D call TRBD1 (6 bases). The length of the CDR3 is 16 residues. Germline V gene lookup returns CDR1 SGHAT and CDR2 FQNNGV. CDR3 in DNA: TGTGCCAGCAGCTTAGATCTAGGTGGACAGAACACTGAAGATTTCTTT. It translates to CASSLDLGGQNTEDFF.

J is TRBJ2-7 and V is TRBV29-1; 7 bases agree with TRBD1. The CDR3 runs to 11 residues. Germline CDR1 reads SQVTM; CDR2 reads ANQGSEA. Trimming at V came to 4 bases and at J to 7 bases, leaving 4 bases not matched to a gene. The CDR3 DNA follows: TGCAGCGTTGCAGACAGGGATGAGCAGTACTTC. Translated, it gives CSVADRDEQYF.

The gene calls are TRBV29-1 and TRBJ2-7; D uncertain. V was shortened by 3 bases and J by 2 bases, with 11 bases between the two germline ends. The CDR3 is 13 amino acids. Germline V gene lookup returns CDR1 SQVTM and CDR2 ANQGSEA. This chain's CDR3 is CSVDIGSAYEQYF. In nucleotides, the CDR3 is TGCAGCGTTGACATAGGAAGCGCCTACGAGCAGTACTTC.

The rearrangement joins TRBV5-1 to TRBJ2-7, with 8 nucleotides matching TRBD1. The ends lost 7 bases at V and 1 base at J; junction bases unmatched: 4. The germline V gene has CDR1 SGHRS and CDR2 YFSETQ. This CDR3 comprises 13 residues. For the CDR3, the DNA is TGCGCCAGCTCGACAGGGGCGTCCTACGAGCAGTACTTC. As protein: CASSTGASYEQYF.

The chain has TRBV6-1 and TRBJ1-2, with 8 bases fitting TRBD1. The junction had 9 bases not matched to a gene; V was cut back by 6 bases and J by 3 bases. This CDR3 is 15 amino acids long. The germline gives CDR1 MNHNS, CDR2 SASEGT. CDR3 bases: TGTGCCAGCAGCGACGCTTCGGGACAGGACTATGGCTACACCTTC. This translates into CASSDASGQDYGYTF.

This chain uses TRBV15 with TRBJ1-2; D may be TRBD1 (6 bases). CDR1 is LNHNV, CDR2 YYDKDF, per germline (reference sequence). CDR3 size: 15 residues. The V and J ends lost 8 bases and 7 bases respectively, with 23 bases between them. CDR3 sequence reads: CATAKAETGSGGYTF. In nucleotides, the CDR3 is TGTGCCACCGCCAAAGCGGAAACAGGGTCGGGTGGCTACACCTTC.

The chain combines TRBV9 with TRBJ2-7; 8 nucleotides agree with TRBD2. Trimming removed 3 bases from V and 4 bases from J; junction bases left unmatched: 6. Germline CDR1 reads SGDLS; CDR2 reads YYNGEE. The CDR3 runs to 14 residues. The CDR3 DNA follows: TGTGCCAGCAGCGCGGGAGGGGGGCGTTACGAGCAGTACTTC. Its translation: CASSAGGGRYEQYF.

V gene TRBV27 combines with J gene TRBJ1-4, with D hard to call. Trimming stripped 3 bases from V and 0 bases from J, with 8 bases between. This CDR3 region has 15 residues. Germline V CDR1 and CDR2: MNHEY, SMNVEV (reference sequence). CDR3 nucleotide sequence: TGTGCCAGCAGTTTCCGGGAGACAACTAATGAAAAACTGTTTTTT. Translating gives CASSFRETTNEKLFF.

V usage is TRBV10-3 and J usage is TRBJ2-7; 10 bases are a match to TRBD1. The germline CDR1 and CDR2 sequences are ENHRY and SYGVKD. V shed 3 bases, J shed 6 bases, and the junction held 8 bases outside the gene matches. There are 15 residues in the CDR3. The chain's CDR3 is CAISDPGTGDPEQYF. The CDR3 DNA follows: TGTGCCATCAGTGACCCCGGGACAGGGGATCCCGAGCAGTACTTC.

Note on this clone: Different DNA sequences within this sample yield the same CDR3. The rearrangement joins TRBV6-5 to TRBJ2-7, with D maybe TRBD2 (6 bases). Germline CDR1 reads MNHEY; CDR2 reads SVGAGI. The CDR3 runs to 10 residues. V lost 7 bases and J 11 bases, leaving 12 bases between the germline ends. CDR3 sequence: CASKGRWEYF. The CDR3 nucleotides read TGTGCCAGCAAGGGGAGGTGGGAGTACTTC.

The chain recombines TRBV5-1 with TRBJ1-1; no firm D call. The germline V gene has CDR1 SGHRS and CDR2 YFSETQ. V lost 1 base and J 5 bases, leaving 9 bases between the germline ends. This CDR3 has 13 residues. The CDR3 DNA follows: TGCGCCAGCAGCTTGCTCGCGGGAACTGAAGCTTTCTTT. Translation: CASSLLAGTEAFF.